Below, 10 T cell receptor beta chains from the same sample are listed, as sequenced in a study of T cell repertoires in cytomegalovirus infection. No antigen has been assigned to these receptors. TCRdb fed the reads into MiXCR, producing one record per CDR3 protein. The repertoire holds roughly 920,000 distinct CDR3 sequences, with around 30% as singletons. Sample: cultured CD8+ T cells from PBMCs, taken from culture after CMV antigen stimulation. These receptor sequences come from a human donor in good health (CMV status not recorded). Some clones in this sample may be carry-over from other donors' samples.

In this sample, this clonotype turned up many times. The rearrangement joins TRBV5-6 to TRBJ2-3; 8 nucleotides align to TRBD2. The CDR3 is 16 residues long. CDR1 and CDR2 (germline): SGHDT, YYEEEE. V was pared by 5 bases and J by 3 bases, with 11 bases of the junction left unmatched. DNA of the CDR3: TGTGCCAGCAGTAACCCGGGACTAGTGCTGACAGATACGCAGTATTTT. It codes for CASSNPGLVLTDTQYF.

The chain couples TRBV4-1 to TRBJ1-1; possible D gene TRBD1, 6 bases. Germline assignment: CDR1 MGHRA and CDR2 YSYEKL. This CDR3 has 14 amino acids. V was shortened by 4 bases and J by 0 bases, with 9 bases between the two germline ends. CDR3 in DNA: TGCGCCAGCAGCCGAGCAGGGGTGAACACTGAAGCTTTCTTT. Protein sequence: CASSRAGVNTEAFF.

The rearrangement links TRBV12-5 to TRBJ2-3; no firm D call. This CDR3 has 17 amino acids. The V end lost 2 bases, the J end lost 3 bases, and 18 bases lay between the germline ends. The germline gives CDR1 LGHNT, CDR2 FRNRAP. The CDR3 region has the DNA TGTGCTAGTGGTTTGACCTTTAGTGGGTTGGGGACAGATACGCAGTATTTT. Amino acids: CASGLTFSGLGTDTQYF.

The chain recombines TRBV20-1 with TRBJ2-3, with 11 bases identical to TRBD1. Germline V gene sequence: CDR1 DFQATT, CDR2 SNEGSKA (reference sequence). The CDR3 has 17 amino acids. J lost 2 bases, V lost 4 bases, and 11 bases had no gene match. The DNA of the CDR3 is TGCAGTGCTACCTTAGATGGGACAGGGGGAGACACAGATACGCAGTATTTT. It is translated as CSATLDGTGGDTDTQYF.

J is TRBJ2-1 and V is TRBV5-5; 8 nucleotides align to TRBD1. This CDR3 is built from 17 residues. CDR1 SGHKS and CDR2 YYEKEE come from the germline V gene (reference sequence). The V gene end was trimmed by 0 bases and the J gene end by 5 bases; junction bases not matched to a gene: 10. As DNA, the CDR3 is TGTGCCAGCAGCTTGGATTTCTGGGACAGGAGCGACAATGAGCAGTTCTTC. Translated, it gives CASSLDFWDRSDNEQFF.

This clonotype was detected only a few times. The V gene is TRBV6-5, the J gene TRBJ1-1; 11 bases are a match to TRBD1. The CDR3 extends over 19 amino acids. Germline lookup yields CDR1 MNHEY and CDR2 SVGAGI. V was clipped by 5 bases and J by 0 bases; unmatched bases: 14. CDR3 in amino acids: CASSPLPPGQGGVNTEAFF. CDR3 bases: TGTGCCAGCAGTCCACTTCCTCCGGGACAGGGGGGGGTGAACACTGAAGCTTTCTTT.

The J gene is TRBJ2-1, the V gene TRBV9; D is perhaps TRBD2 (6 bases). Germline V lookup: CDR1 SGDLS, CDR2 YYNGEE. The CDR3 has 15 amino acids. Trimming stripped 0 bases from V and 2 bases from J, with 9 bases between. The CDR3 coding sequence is TGTGCCAGCAGCGTAGAGGCGGGACCCTACAATGAGCAGTTCTTC. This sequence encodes CASSVEAGPYNEQFF. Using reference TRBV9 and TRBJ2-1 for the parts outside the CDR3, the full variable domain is DSGVTQTPKHLITATGQRVTLRCSPRSGDLSVYWYQQSLDQGLQFLIQYYNGEERAKGNILERFSAQQFPDLHSELNLSSLELGDSALYFCASSVEAGPYNEQFFGPGTRLTVL.

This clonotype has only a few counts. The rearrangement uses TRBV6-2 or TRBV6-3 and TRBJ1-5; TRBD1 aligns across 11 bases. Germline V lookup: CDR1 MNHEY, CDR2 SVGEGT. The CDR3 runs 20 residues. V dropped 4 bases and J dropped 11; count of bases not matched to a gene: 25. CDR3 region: CASSFEARDRGSLPPKTQHF. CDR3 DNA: TGTGCCAGCAGTTTCGAGGCCCGGGACAGGGGGTCCCTCCCCCCCAAGACCCAGCATTTT.

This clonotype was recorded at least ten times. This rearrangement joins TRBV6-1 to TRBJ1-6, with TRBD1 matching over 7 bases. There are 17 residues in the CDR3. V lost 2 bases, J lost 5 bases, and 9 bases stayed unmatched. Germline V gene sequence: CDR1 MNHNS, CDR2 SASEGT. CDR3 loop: CASSEPGGGTDNSPLHF. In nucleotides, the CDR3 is TGTGCCAGCAGTGAACCGGGGGGGGGGACAGATAATTCACCCCTCCACTTT.

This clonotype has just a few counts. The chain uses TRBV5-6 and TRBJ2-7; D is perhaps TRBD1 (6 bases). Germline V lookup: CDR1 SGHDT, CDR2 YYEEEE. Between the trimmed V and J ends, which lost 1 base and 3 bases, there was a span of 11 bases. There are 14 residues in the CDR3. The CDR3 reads CASSLISGDYEQYV. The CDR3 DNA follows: TGTGCCAGCAGCTTGATCTCAGGGGACTACGAGCAGTACGTC.